What follows are 21 T cell receptor beta chains derived from one specimen sequenced in a study of T cells in tumors after PD-1 blockade (dated by TCRdb to the late 2010s). The time point label, as the study defines it: before anti-PD-1 therapy. Libraries were made using the immunoSEQ multiplex PCR assay. TCRdb obtained this table from immuneACCESS and retained in-frame rearrangements with V and J assigned. These tables miss some clones; where compared with another copy, unresolved V genes account for less than half of the shortfall, and the remainder is unexplained. Within this sample are 9,500 to 15,000 clones, with about 63% of them counted one time only. Together, the top ten hold less than 20% of the sample. The specimen was tumor tissue, collected before anti-PD-1 treatment. All receptors derive from a human donor with basal cell carcinoma.

This clone was counted once. The chain uses TRBV7-3 and TRBJ2-2; D gene ambiguous. V lost 2 bases and J lost 4, with 5 bases in between. The CDR3 is 13 residues long. The germline V gene encodes CDR1 SGHTA and CDR2 FQGTGA. DNA of the CDR3: TGTGCCAGCAGCTTATTTGGCACCGGGGAGCTGTTTTTT. Its protein is CASSLFGTGELFF.

This clone was recorded only once. J is TRBJ2-1 and V is TRBV5-1, with 13 bases fitting TRBD2. Germline V gene sequence: CDR1 SGHRS, CDR2 YFSETQ. The CDR3 spans 14 residues. V shed 5 bases and J 10 bases; nucleotides not matched to a gene: 6. The CDR3 bases are TGCGCCAGCAGAACTAGCGGGGGGGAGGTAGAGCAGTTCTTC. This codes for CASRTSGGEVEQFF.

A few counts support this clone. This sequence joins TRBV12-5 and TRBJ1-2; D gene ambiguous. In germline, CDR1 is LGHNT, CDR2 FRNRAP. Trimming shortened V by 2 bases and J by 4 bases, and 8 bases separated the two germline ends. The CDR3 is made up of 13 amino acids. The CDR3 is CASGLTPPYGYTF. CDR3 DNA sequence: TGTGCTAGTGGTTTGACGCCGCCCTATGGCTACACCTTC.

V and J are TRBV29-1 and TRBJ1-3; possibly TRBD1 for D (6 bases). Between the trimmed V and J ends, which lost 4 bases and 2 bases, there was a span of 15 bases. Germline CDR1 and CDR2: SQVTM and ANQGSEA. The CDR3 sequence is 15 residues long. CDR3: CSVGGTGRAGNTIYF. The CDR3 DNA reads as TGCAGCGTTGGGGGCACAGGGAGAGCTGGAAACACCATATATTTT.

There are a few counts of this clone. This chain joins TRBV21-1 and TRBJ1-2; the table's D call, TRBD1, was not checked against the DNA. TRBV21-1 is termed a pseudogene. The CDR3 covers 16 residues. The CDR3 reads CASSISLTGCPYGYTF. CDR3 DNA sequence: TGTGCCAGCAGCATCTCCCTGACAGGGTGTCCCTATGGCTACACCTTC.

The CDR3: CASSPLGLAGTGELFF. The CDR3 nucleotides read TGTGCCAGCAGCCCTTTGGGGCTAGCGGGCACCGGGGAGCTGTTTTTT. V usage is TRBV6-4 and J usage is TRBJ2-2; 8 bases are shared with TRBD2. Germline CDR1 reads MRHNA; CDR2 reads SNTAGT. The CDR3 length is 16 residues. Germline trimming cut 6 bases from V and 4 bases from J; bases unmatched to any gene: 10.

CDR3 region: CAARGPDQETQYF. CDR3 nucleotide sequence: TGTGCCGCCCGGGGGCCAGACCAAGAGACCCAGTACTTC. The V call is TRBV6-5, the J call TRBJ2-5; D may correspond to TRBD1 or TRBD2 (6 bases each). The CDR3 has 13 amino acids. The V gene lost 11 bases and the J gene lost 0 bases, with 13 bases spanning the gap. The germline V gene encodes CDR1 MNHEY and CDR2 SVGAGI.

The rearrangement uses TRBV19 and TRBJ2-1, with 9 bases aligning to TRBD2. From germline, CDR1 is LNHDA and CDR2 SQIVND (reference sequence). V shed 7 bases, J shed 0 bases, and the junction held 7 bases outside the gene matches. The CDR3 is made up of 16 amino acids. CDR3 sequence reads: CASNRRGGDSYNEQFF. The DNA for the CDR3 is TGTGCCAGTAATAGGCGCGGGGGGGACTCCTACAATGAGCAGTTCTTC.

The chain carries TRBV6-4 and TRBJ2-7, with D perhaps TRBD2 (5 bases). This CDR3 is 13 amino acids long. Germline CDR1 is MRHNA and CDR2 is SNTAGT. Trimming shortened V by 5 bases and J by 5 bases, and 13 bases separated the two germline ends. The CDR3 sequence is CASSIDRDNEQYF. DNA of the CDR3: TGTGCCAGCAGTATAGACCGGGATAACGAGCAGTACTTC.

This clone was observed a single time. This rearrangement joins TRBV9 to TRBJ2-1; TRBD2 agrees at 8 bases. Germline assignment: CDR1 SGDLS and CDR2 YYNGEE. This CDR3 is built from 14 residues. Trimming took 3 bases from V and 1 from J; bases not matched to a gene: 0. CDR3: CASSGGGSYNEQFF. CDR3 nucleotide sequence: TGTGCCAGCAGCGGCGGGGGGTCCTACAATGAGCAGTTCTTC.

The rearrangement uses TRBV5-6 and TRBJ2-7, with D possibly TRBD1 on 5 matching bases. Trimming pared 1 base from V and 4 bases from J, leaving 9 bases between. The CDR3 runs 13 residues. Germline assignment: CDR1 SGHDT and CDR2 YYEEEE. In nucleotides, the CDR3 is TGTGCCAGCAGCTTGCCAGGGTGGTACGAGCAGTACTTC. Translation gives CASSLPGWYEQYF.

J is TRBJ2-7 and V is TRBV24-1, with D possibly matching TRBD1 (5 bases). The CDR3 is 13 residues long. The V gene lost 4 bases and the J gene lost 6 bases, with 12 bases spanning the gap. Germline values: CDR1 KGHDR, CDR2 SFDVKD. The CDR3: CATSDQGLSEQYF. For the CDR3, the DNA is TGTGCCACCAGTGACCAGGGCCTATCCGAGCAGTACTTC.

This clone is medium-sized. The chain is built from TRBV14 and TRBJ1-5; D gene uncertain. V lost 4 bases to trimming and J lost 9 bases, with 13 bases between them. The length of the CDR3 is 13 residues. In germline, CDR1 is SGHDN, CDR2 FVKESK. CDR3 nucleotides: TGTGCCAGCAGCCCTGGCCTGGGGAGGCCCCAGCATTTT. This codes for CASSPGLGRPQHF.

This chain joins TRBV5-4 and TRBJ2-3; TRBD1 agrees at 9 bases. J lost 6 bases, V lost 2 bases, and 10 bases had no gene match. This CDR3 is built from 16 residues. The V gene's germline CDR1 is SGHNT and CDR2 YYREEE (reference sequence). The CDR3, as DNA: TGTGCCAGCAGCTTCCCGGGACAGGGAGAGGGGGATACGCAGTATTTT. This sequence encodes CASSFPGQGEGDTQYF.

The rearrangement uses TRBV3-1 (or the pseudogene TRBV3-2) and TRBJ2-3; D gene ambiguous. V lost 2 bases and J 2 bases, leaving 8 bases between the germline ends. Germline CDR1 is LGHDT and CDR2 is YNNKEL (reference sequence). The CDR3 loop spans 14 amino acids. CDR3 nucleotide sequence: TGTGCCAGCAGCCAACGCAGCGACACAGATACGCAGTATTTT. Translation gives CASSQRSDTDTQYF.

This chain connects TRBV9 to TRBJ2-5; D might be TRBD1 or TRBD2, each matching 6 bases. Germline values: CDR1 SGDLS, CDR2 YYNGEE. This CDR3 comprises 16 residues. Trimming stripped 0 bases from V and 5 bases from J, with 17 bases between. Here the CDR3 reads CASSVARGRLGETQYF. CDR3 sequence (DNA): TGTGCCAGCAGCGTAGCTAGGGGGAGGCTGGGCGAGACCCAGTACTTC.

The gene calls are TRBV30 and TRBJ2-1; D unresolved. Per the germline V gene, CDR1 is GTSNPN and CDR2 is SVGIG (reference sequence). CDR3 length: 14 amino acids. V lost 4 bases and J lost 1, with 11 bases in between. The CDR3 is CAWTLGHSYNEQFF. In DNA, the CDR3 is TGTGCCTGGACCCTCGGCCATTCCTACAATGAGCAGTTCTTC. The variable domain in full, with the rest retrieved from reference TRBV30 and TRBJ2-1, is SQTIHQWPATLVQPVGSPLSLECTVEGTSNPNLYWYRQAAGRGLQLLFYSVGIGQISSEVPQNLSASRPQDRQFILSSKKLLLSDSGFYLCAWTLGHSYNEQFFGPGTRLTVL.

V and J are TRBV11-3 and TRBJ2-1; 8 bases are shared with TRBD2. The CDR3 has 16 amino acids. V shed 5 bases and J 0 bases; nucleotides not matched to a gene: 6. Per the germline V gene, CDR1 is SGHNT and CDR2 is YENEEA. The CDR3 DNA sequence: TGTGCCAGCAGCCTGGAAGGGACTAGCTCCTACAATGAGCAGTTCTTC. Translation: CASSLEGTSSYNEQFF.

In this sample, this clone turned up a few times. V gene TRBV5-4 combines with J gene TRBJ2-3; possibly TRBD1 or TRBD2 for D (6 bases each). Trimming removed 4 bases from V and 7 bases from J, with 13 bases in between. Germline V gives CDR1 SGHNT, CDR2 YYREEE (reference sequence). CDR3 length equals 13 residues. Here the CDR3 DNA reads TGTGCCAGCAGCGCCGAGGGGGGAAATACGCAGTATTTT. It yields the protein CASSAEGGNTQYF.

The rearrangement joins TRBV4-2 to TRBJ2-2; 11 bases match TRBD2. This CDR3 is 17 amino acids long. The V segment lost 2 bases and the J segment 5 bases; nucleotides outside the gene matches: 7. Per the germline V gene, CDR1 is LGHNA and CDR2 is YNFKEQ. This chain's CDR3 is CASSQKLAGGLTGELFF. The CDR3 DNA reads TGTGCCAGCAGCCAAAAGCTAGCGGGAGGTCTTACCGGGGAGCTGTTTTTT.

This clone is labeled as medium-sized. V and J are TRBV7-3 and TRBJ2-1, with 9 bases lining up with TRBD2. V shed 4 bases and J 7 bases; nucleotides not matched to a gene: 8. The CDR3 runs 15 residues. Germline V gene sequence: CDR1 SGHTA, CDR2 FQGTGA. CDR3 coding DNA: TGTGCCAGCAGCTACCGGGGTAGCGGGAGTAATGAGCAGTTCTTC. Encoded protein: CASSYRGSGSNEQFF.